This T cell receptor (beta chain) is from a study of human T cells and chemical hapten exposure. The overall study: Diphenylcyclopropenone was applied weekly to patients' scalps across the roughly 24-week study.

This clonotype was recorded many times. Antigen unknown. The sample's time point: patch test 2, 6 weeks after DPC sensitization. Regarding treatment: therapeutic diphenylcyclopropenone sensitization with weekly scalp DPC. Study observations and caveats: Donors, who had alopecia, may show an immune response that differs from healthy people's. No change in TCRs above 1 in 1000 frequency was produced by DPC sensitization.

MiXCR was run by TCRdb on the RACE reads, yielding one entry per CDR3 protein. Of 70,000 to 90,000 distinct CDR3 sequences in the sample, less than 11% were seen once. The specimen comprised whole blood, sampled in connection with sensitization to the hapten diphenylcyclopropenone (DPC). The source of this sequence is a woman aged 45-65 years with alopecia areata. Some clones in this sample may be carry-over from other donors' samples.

Here the CDR3 DNA reads TGCAGTGCTAGTTCGACAAGGGCTAATGAAAAACTGTTTTTT. This encodes CSASSTRANEKLFF. The chain has TRBV20-1 and TRBJ1-4; no clear D. The germline V and J ends were trimmed by 3 bases and 3 bases, with 11 bases remaining between them. The germline V gene encodes CDR1 DFQATT and CDR2 SNEGSKA (reference sequence). The CDR3 contains 14 residues.